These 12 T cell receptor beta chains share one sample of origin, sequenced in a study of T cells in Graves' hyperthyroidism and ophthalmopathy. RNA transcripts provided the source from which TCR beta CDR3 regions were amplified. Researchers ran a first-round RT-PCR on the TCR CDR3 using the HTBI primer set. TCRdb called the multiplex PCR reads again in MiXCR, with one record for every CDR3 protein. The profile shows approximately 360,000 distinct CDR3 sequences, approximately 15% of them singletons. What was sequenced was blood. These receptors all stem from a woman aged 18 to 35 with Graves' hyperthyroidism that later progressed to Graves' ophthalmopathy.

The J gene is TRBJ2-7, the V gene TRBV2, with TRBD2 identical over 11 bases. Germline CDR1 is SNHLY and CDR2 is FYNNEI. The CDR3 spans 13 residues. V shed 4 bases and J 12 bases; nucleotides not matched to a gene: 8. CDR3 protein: CASSAASGRSPYF. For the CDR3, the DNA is TGTGCCAGCAGTGCGGCTAGCGGGAGGTCGCCGTACTTC.

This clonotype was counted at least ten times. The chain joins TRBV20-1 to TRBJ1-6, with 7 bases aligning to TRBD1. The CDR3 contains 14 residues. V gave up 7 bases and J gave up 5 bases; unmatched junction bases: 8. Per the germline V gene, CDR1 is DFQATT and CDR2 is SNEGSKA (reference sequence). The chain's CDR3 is CSVRAGQHNSPLHF. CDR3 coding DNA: TGCAGTGTTAGGGCGGGACAGCATAATTCACCCCTCCACTTT.

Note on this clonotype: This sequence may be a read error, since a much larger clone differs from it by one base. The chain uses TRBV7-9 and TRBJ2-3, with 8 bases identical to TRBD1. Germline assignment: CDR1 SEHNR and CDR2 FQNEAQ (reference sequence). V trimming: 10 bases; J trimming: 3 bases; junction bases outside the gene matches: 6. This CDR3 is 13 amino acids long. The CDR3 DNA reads TGTGCCATCAGGGGGCGAGTAACAGATACGCAGTATTTT. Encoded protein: CAIRGRVTDTQYF.

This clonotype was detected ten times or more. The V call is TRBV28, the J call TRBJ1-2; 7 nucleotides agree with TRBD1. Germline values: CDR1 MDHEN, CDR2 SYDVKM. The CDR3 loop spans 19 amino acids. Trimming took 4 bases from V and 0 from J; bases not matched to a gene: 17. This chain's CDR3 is CASSYGPKDRPIANYGYTF. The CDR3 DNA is TGTGCCAGCAGTTATGGGCCGAAGGACAGGCCCATAGCTAACTATGGCTACACCTTC.

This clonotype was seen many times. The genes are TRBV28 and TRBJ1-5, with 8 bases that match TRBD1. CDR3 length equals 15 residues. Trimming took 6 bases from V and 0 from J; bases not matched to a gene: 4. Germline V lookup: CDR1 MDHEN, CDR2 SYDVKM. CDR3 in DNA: TGTGCCAGCAGCCCGGACAGGGTTAGCAATCAGCCCCAGCATTTT. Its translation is CASSPDRVSNQPQHF.

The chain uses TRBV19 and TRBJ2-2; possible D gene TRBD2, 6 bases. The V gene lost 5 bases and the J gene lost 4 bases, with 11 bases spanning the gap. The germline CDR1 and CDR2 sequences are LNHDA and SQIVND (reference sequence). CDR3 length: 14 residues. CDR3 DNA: TGTGCCAGTAGTCCGACTAGATCCACCGGGGAGCTGTTTTTT. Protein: CASSPTRSTGELFF.

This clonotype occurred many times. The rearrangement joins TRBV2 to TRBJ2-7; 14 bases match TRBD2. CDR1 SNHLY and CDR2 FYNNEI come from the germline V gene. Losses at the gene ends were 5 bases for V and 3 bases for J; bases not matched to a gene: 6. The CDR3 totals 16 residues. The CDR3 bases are TGTGCCAGCAGTCCTGGACTAGCGGGAGGAGACTACGAGCAGTACTTC. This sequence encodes CASSPGLAGGDYEQYF.

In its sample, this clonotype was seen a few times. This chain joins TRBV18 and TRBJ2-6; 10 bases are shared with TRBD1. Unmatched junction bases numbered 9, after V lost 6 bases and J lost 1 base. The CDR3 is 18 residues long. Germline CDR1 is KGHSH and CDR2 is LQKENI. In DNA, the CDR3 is TGTGCCAGCTCGCACCGGGACAGGGGCTCTTCTGGGGCCAACGTCCTGACTTTC. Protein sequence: CASSHRDRGSSGANVLTF.

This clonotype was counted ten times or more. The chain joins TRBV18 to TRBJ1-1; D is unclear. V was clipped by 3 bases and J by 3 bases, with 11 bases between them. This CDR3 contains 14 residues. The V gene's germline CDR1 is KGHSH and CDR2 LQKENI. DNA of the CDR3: TGTGCCAGCTCACCGTGGCAGGAGGACACTGAAGCTTTCTTT. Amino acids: CASSPWQEDTEAFF.

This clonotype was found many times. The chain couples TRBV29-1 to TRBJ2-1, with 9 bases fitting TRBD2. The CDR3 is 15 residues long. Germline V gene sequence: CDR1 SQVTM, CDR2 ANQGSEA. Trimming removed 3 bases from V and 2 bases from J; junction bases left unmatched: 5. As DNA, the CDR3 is TGCAGCGTTGAGGGAGCGGGAGGTGCCTACAATGAGCAGTTCTTC. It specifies CSVEGAGGAYNEQFF.

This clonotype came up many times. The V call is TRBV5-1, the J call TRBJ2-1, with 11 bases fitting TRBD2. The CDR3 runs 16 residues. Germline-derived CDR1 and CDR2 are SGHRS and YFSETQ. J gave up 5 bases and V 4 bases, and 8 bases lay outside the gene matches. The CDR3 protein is CASSPTGTSGDNEQFF. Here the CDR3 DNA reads TGCGCCAGCAGCCCCACCGGGACTAGCGGAGACAATGAGCAGTTCTTC. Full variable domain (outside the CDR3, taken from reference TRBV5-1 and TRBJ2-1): KAGVTQTPRYLIKTRGQQVTLSCSPISGHRSVSWYQQTPGQGLQFLFEYFSETQRNKGNFPGRFSGRQFSNSRSEMNVSTLELGDSALYLCASSPTGTSGDNEQFFGPGTRLTVL.

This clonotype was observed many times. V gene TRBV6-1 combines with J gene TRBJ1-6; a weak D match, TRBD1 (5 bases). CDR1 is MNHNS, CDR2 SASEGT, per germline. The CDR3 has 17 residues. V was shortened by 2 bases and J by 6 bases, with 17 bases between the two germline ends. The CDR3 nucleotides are TGTGCCAGCAGTGAATATGGGGCAGGAACGTCTAATTCACCCCTCCACTTT. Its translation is CASSEYGAGTSNSPLHF.